This entry features one T cell receptor beta chain sequence. The antigen remains unidentified. This CDR3 has 16 residues. Germline V gene lookup returns CDR1 LNHNV and CDR2 YYDKDF (reference sequence). V dropped 2 bases and J dropped 0 bases, with 11 bases sitting between them. The data belong to a study of cytotoxic CD8 clonotypes in ibrutinib-treated CLL. Overall study context: Some 10 relapsed/refractory, roughly 15 treatment-naive; approximately 18 IGHV unmutated. General observations from the study: Ibrutinib response saw clonality rise, and progression saw it return toward baseline. Contraction or stability on treatment characterized the public clonotypes, which were uncommon.

Target depth was 1 in 200,000 to 1 in 1 million T cells, about 10x per clonotype. The assay was immunoSEQ multiplex PCR, and TCRdb's table has in-frame clones only and misses some. Among approximately 200,000 clones listed, 72% were seen once. The V and J genes are TRBV15 and TRBJ2-1; TRBD2 is a possible D gene (5 bases). Sequencing used PBMCs, obtained after 24 months of ibrutinib treatment. This sequence originates from a human donor with chronic lymphocytic leukemia. The CDR3 nucleotides are TGTGCCACCAGCAGATACAGCGGATCCTCCTACAATGAGCAGTTCTTC. It specifies CATSRYSGSSYNEQFF.